A single sample is the source of the 24 T cell receptor beta chains below, sequenced in a study of OX40 agonist ivuxolimab in advanced cancers. TCRdb's copy holds only in-frame clones and misses some; the assay was immunoSEQ multiplex PCR. The table includes about 46,000 clones, around 90% detected once. The sequencing here drew on CD4+ or CD8+ T cells sorted from blood, taken in a trial of the OX40 agonist ivuxolimab. The receptors were sampled from an adult with an advanced solid tumor such as melanoma, head and neck, liver or kidney cancer.

The rearrangement joins TRBV7-9 to TRBJ2-3; 8 positions agree with TRBD2. The CDR3 runs to 15 residues. The V gene end was trimmed by 5 bases and the J gene end by 4 bases; junction bases not matched to a gene: 8. Germline CDR1 SEHNR, CDR2 FQNEAQ (reference sequence). The CDR3 region has the DNA TGTGCCAGCAGCGGGGAGCGGGAGTCCGCAGATACGCAGTATTTT. This encodes CASSGERESADTQYF. Full variable domain (rest looked up from reference TRBV7-9 and TRBJ2-3): DTGVSQNPRHKITKRGQNVTFRCDPISEHNRLYWYRQTLGQGPEFLTYFQNEAQLEKSRLLSDRFSAERPKGSFSTLEIQRTEQGDSAMYLCASSGERESADTQYFGPGTRLTVL.

V gene TRBV19 combines with J gene TRBJ2-1; D unclear. The germline V and J ends were trimmed by 5 bases and 10 bases, with 9 bases remaining between them. Germline V gene lookup returns CDR1 LNHDA and CDR2 SQIVND (reference sequence). The CDR3 consists of 11 residues. In nucleotides, the CDR3 is TGTGCCAGTAGTTATATTGGGGAGCAGTTCTTC. Residues: CASSYIGEQFF.

About this clone itself: Germline is not matched at one junction end, which may reflect a read error. This sequence joins TRBV7-7 and TRBJ2-1, with D maybe TRBD2 (5 bases). This CDR3 is 20 amino acids long. The germline gives CDR1 SSHAT, CDR2 FNYEAQ (reference sequence). CDR3 sequence (DNA): TGTGCTAGCACCCCTCGCCGGCGGGCCTTAGACTCGAGCTCCTACAATGAGCAGTTCTTC. It is translated as CASTPRRRALDSSSYNEQFF.

The chain recombines TRBV25-1 with TRBJ1-1; D possibly corresponds to TRBD1 (5 bases). Germline-derived CDR1 and CDR2 are MGHDK and SYGVNS. Deletions cut 4 bases from V and 3 bases from J, with 15 bases between. This CDR3 spans 15 amino acids. The CDR3 region is CASSARGGTYTEAFF. The CDR3 DNA reads as TGTGCCAGCAGTGCCCGGGGGGGAACTTACACTGAAGCTTTCTTT.

This sequence joins TRBV28 and TRBJ2-2, with 12 bases aligning to TRBD2. This CDR3 has 16 residues. CDR1 is MDHEN and CDR2 is SYDVKM in the germline V gene. With V trimmed by 5 bases and J by 6 bases, 7 bases remained unmatched. This CDR3 is CASSTSSGRVAGELFF. The CDR3 nucleotides are TGTGCCAGCAGTACATCTAGCGGGAGGGTAGCCGGGGAGCTGTTTTTT.

CDR3 protein: CASSPSYYRVGGTDTQYF. DNA of the CDR3: TGTGCCAGCAGCCCATCCTACTACAGGGTCGGGGGCACAGATACGCAGTATTTT. This chain links TRBV9 with TRBJ2-3; the D gene is possibly TRBD1 (6 bases). The germline V and J ends were trimmed by 4 bases and 1 base, with 22 bases remaining between them. Germline CDR1 SGDLS, CDR2 YYNGEE. The CDR3 has 18 residues.

The table lists this clone with a count of one. The J gene is TRBJ2-2, the V gene TRBV5-4; tentatively, D is TRBD2 (5 bases). From germline, CDR1 is SGHNT and CDR2 YYREEE (reference sequence). The CDR3 extends over 13 amino acids. Between the trimmed V and J ends, which lost 3 bases and 6 bases, there was a span of 9 bases. The CDR3 region has the DNA TGTGCCAGCAGCTCCATCGGGGCCGGGGAGCTGTTTTTT. Translation: CASSSIGAGELFF.

The chain uses TRBV27 and TRBJ1-4; D is ambiguous. Germline V gene sequence: CDR1 MNHEY, CDR2 SMNVEV (reference sequence). V lost 6 bases, J lost 8 bases, and 13 bases lay in between. This CDR3 has 13 residues. The CDR3 loop is CASSGCCSEKLFF. The CDR3 DNA is TGTGCCAGCAGCGGCTGCTGTTCCGAAAAACTGTTTTTT.

The chain uses TRBV7-2 and TRBJ1-4; D is possibly TRBD1 (5 bases). Trimming left V 1 base short and J 8 bases short, with 5 bases between. CDR1 is SGHTA and CDR2 is FQGNSA in the germline V gene. The CDR3 spans 12 residues. The CDR3 here is CASSLGGEKLFF. The CDR3 region has the DNA TGTGCCAGCAGCTTAGGGGGGGAAAAACTGTTTTTT.

This clone appeared once. The chain recombines TRBV5-1 with TRBJ2-5; 9 bases are shared with TRBD1. There are 15 residues in the CDR3. CDR1 and CDR2 (germline): SGHRS, YFSETQ. Trimming removed 4 bases from V and 2 bases from J; junction bases left unmatched: 6. CDR3 in amino acids: CASSLGQGWQETQYF. CDR3 DNA: TGCGCCAGCAGCCTAGGACAGGGGTGGCAAGAGACCCAGTACTTC.

This chain joins TRBV6-6 and TRBJ1-1, with TRBD1 as a possible D gene (5 bases). The V and J ends lost 2 bases and 0 bases respectively, with 7 bases between them. This CDR3 spans 14 amino acids. The germline V gene has CDR1 MNHNY and CDR2 SVGAGI (reference sequence). Here the CDR3 DNA reads TGTGCCAGCAGTTACCAGGGACTGAACACTGAAGCTTTCTTT. Its protein is CASSYQGLNTEAFF.

Here the CDR3 reads CASRPDSDGYTF. Written as DNA, the CDR3 is TGTGCCAGCAGGCCCGACAGTGATGGCTACACCTTC. The gene calls are TRBV28 and TRBJ1-2, with a tentative D call TRBD1 (5 bases). Germline V gene lookup returns CDR1 MDHEN and CDR2 SYDVKM. CDR3 length: 12 residues. The V end was cut by 6 bases, the J end by 6 bases, with 11 bases between.

This sequence joins TRBV5-6 and TRBJ2-7, with D possibly being TRBD1 (6 bases). The V end lost 4 bases, the J end lost 4 bases, and 12 bases lay between the germline ends. The germline gives CDR1 SGHDT, CDR2 YYEEEE. CDR3 length: 13 residues. The CDR3 DNA reads TGTGCCAGCAGCCGGGACACCTCGTACGAGCAGTACTTC. Protein: CASSRDTSYEQYF.

This chain connects TRBV14 to TRBJ2-5; weak D call: TRBD2 (6 bases). The CDR3 runs 16 residues. Germline assignment: CDR1 SGHDN and CDR2 FVKESK. V was clipped by 2 bases and J by 5 bases, with 18 bases between them. The CDR3: CASSQSAGRPTETQYF. For the CDR3, the DNA is TGTGCCAGCAGCCAATCGGCGGGACGCCCGACCGAGACCCAGTACTTC.

The chain employs TRBV19 and TRBJ2-1; the D gene is possibly TRBD2 (6 bases). The germline gives CDR1 LNHDA, CDR2 SQIVND (reference sequence). The CDR3 has 16 residues. The V and J ends lost 1 base and 6 bases respectively, with 16 bases between them. In DNA, the CDR3 is TGTGCCAGTAGTATAGGTGCGACTAGAAGTGGCAATGAGCAGTTCTTC. Protein product: CASSIGATRSGNEQFF.

V is TRBV19 and J is TRBJ2-1, with no clear D. The CDR3 extends over 13 amino acids. V was shortened by 5 bases and J by 10 bases, with 15 bases between the two germline ends. Germline CDR1 LNHDA, CDR2 SQIVND (reference sequence). The CDR3 coding sequence is TGTGCCAGTAGTCAAAGGCCTGCGAACGAGCAGTTCTTC. This gives the protein CASSQRPANEQFF.

The chain links TRBV18 to TRBJ2-1, with D maybe TRBD2 (5 bases). V was clipped by 2 bases and J by 6 bases, with 14 bases between them. This CDR3 has 15 residues. Germline CDR1 is KGHSH and CDR2 is LQKENI. CDR3: CASSPSGVQGNEQFF. The CDR3 DNA follows: TGTGCCAGCTCACCAAGCGGTGTTCAAGGCAATGAGCAGTTCTTC. Based on the CDR3 plus reference TRBV18 and TRBJ2-1, the full variable domain is NAGVMQNPRHLVRRRGQEARLRCSPMKGHSHVYWYRQLPEEGLKFMVYLQKENIIDESGMPKERFSAEFPKEGPSILRIQQVVRGDSAAYFCASSPSGVQGNEQFFGPGTRLTVL.

This chain uses TRBV6-5 with TRBJ1-1, with a possible D match to TRBD1 (5 bases). CDR1 is MNHEY, CDR2 SVGAGI, per germline. Trimming shortened V by 4 bases and J by 3 bases, and 9 bases separated the two germline ends. The CDR3 extends over 13 amino acids. CDR3 coding DNA: TGTGCCAGCAGTTCGGTGGGGGACACTGAAGCTTTCTTT. Amino acid sequence: CASSSVGDTEAFF.

The V call is TRBV27, the J call TRBJ2-7; 7 bases line up with TRBD1. The length of the CDR3 is 15 residues. V trimming: 0 bases; J trimming: 6 bases; junction bases outside the gene matches: 8. Germline CDR1 and CDR2: MNHEY and SMNVEV (reference sequence). CDR3 sequence (DNA): TGTGCCAGCAGTTTATCCAATACCGGGACAGCCGAGCAGTACTTC. Protein: CASSLSNTGTAEQYF.

This rearrangement joins TRBV6-5 to TRBJ1-2; TRBD1 agrees at 7 bases. The germline CDR1 and CDR2 sequences are MNHEY and SVGAGI. The CDR3 is 13 residues long. The junction had 2 bases not matched to a gene; V was cut back by 6 bases and J by 1 base. In DNA form, the CDR3 reads TGTGCCAGCAGAGGACAGGATAACTATGGCTACACCTTC. It translates to CASRGQDNYGYTF.

V usage is TRBV7-8 and J usage is TRBJ1-5, with 7 positions matching TRBD1. V was clipped by 3 bases and J by 6 bases; unmatched bases: 8. The CDR3 spans 15 residues. Germline assignment: CDR1 SGHVS and CDR2 FQNEAQ. The CDR3, as DNA: TGTGCCAGCAGCTTTCTGACAGGGTCTAGTCAGCCCCAGCATTTT. Amino acid sequence: CASSFLTGSSQPQHF. Drawing the rest from reference TRBV7-8 and TRBJ1-5, the complete variable domain is GAGVSQSPRYKVAKRGQDVALRCDPISGHVSLFWYQQALGQGPEFLTYFQNEAQLDKSGLPSDRFFAERPEGSVSTLKIQRTQQEDSAVYLCASSFLTGSSQPQHFGDGTRLSIL.

This clone was recorded only once. This chain connects TRBV30 to TRBJ2-3; no reliable D call. V was clipped by 8 bases and J by 1 base, with 16 bases between them. Germline V lookup: CDR1 GTSNPN, CDR2 SVGIG (reference sequence). There are 14 residues in the CDR3. CDR3 bases: TGTGCCCGCCGGTTAGGTGGGCGCACAGATACGCAGTATTTT. As protein: CARRLGGRTDTQYF.

This sequence joins TRBV4-3 and TRBJ1-3; 9 nucleotides agree with TRBD1. The CDR3 loop spans 15 amino acids. Germline V gene lookup returns CDR1 LGHNA and CDR2 YSLEER. Trimming at V came to 0 bases and at J to 8 bases, leaving 5 bases not matched to a gene. CDR3 region: CASSQDTGGADTIYF. The CDR3 bases are TGCGCCAGCAGCCAAGATACAGGGGGCGCGGACACCATATATTTT.

This clone was seen just once. The chain is built from TRBV13 and TRBJ2-7, with 7 nucleotides matching TRBD1. Germline assignment: CDR1 PRHDT and CDR2 FYEKMQ (reference sequence). V shed 5 bases, J shed 2 bases, and the junction held 6 bases outside the gene matches. This CDR3 spans 14 amino acids. CDR3 DNA: TGTGCCAGCAGCCCCCGGCAGGGGGCCTACGAGCAGTACTTC. Translated, it gives CASSPRQGAYEQYF.